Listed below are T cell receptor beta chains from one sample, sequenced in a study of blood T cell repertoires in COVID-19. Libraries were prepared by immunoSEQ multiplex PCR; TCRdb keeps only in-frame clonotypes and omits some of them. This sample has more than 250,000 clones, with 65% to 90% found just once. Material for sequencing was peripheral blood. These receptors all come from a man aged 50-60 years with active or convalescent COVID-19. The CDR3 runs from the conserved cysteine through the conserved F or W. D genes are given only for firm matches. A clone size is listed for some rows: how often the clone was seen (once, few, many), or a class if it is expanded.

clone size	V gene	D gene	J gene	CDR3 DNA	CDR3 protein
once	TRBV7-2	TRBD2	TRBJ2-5	TGTGCCAGCAGCTTAGGGACATCGGGGGGGTCTGGGGAGACCCAGTACTTC	CASSLGTSGGSGETQYF
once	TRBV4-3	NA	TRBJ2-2	TGCGCCAGCAGCCAAGAGGGGACACCGGGGGGCGGGGAGCTGTTTTTT	CASSQEGTPGGGELFF
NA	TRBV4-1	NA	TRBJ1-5	TGCGCCAGCAGCCGAGCAACCAATCAGCCCCAGCATTTT	CASSRATNQPQHF
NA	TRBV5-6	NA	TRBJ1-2	TGTGCCAGCAGTCCTACCGACGGGAACTATGGCTACACCTTC	CASSPTDGNYGYTF
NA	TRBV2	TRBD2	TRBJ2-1	TGTGCCAGCAGTGATCCCGTTCGCTTAGCTAGCGGGAGTATGAATGAGCAGTTCTTC	CASSDPVRLASGSMNEQFF
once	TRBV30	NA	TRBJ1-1	TGTGCCTGGAGTGTAACCGGGGGGCCCGTCTCTTCAGCTTTCTTT	CAWSVTGGPVSSAFF
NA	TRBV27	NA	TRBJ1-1	TGTGCCAGCAGTTTAACAACCAGTTCTACTGAAGCTTTCTTT	CASSLTTSSTEAFF
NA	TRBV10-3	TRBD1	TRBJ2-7	TGTGCCATCAGGAACATGGACAGGGGATCAGGAGAGCAGTACTTC	CAIRNMDRGSGEQYF
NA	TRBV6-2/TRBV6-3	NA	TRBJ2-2	TGTGCCAGCAGTTACACTTACACCGGGGAGCTGTTTTTT	CASSYTYTGELFF
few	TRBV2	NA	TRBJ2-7	TGTGCCAGCTCCTACCACGATCTCTCCTACGAGCAGTACTTC	CASSYHDLSYEQYF
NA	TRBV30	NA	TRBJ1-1	TGTGCCTGGAGTCCTCGAGTGGAAGCTTTCTTT	CAWSPRVEAFF
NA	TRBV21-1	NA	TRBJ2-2	TGTGCCAGCTCTAAATCCTCCTTGGTAACCCAGGGATCCACCGGGGAGCTGTTTTTT	CASSKSSLVTQGSTGELFF
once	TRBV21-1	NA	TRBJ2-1	TGTGCCCATAATGGGGCCTGGAGGTTCTTC	CAHNGAWRFF
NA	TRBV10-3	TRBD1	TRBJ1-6	TGTGCCGCCCGGGACAGCAGATCACCCCTCCACTTT	CAARDSRSPLHF
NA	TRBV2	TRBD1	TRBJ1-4	TGTGCCAGCAGTGACAGGGGGTTAAATGAAAAACTGTTTTTT	CASSDRGLNEKLFF
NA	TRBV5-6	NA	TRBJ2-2	TGTGCCAGCAGCCGGGGAGTTGGCACTGAAAACACCGGGGAGCTGTTTTTT	CASSRGVGTENTGELFF
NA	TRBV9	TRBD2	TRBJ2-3	TGTGCCAGCAGTGGTGCGGGAGGGCCCCCAGATACGCAGTATTTT	CASSGAGGPPDTQYF
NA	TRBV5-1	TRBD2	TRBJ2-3	TGCGCCAGCAGCTTATCGAGCGGGAGAACAGATACGCAGTATTTT	CASSLSSGRTDTQYF
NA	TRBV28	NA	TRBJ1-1	TGTGTCGCGGGGGGGAGGAGGGAAGCTTTCTTT	CVAGGRREAFF
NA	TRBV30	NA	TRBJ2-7	TGTGCCTGGAGTGTACCCGAGGTAAACTACGAGCAGTACTTC	CAWSVPEVNYEQYF
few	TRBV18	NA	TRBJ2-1	TGTGCCAGCTCACCACCGTCCCAAAATTACAATGAGCAGTTCTTC	CASSPPSQNYNEQFF
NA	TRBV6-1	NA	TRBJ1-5	TGTGCCAGCAGTGAACTTAGCCGTAGCAATCAGCCCCAGCATTTT	CASSELSRSNQPQHF
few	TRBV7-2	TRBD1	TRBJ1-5	TGTGCCAGCAGCTTTGGGACAGGACTGAGCAATCAGCCCCAGCATTTT	CASSFGTGLSNQPQHF
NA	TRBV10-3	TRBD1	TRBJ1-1	TGTGCCATCGGGACAGACGGGAACACTGAAGCTTTCTTT	CAIGTDGNTEAFF